The T cell receptor beta chain under discussion was sequenced for a study of cytomegalovirus exposure and HLA in healthy donors. About the study: Researchers previously reported finding 90 million to 130 million unique TCR beta sequences from about 179 million T cells.

CDR3 length equals 13 residues. In germline, CDR1 is KGHSH, CDR2 LQKENI. V lost 6 bases, J lost 3 bases, and 11 bases lay in between. Vbeta (60) and Jbeta (13) primers were used in the PCR. TCRdb keeps only in-frame clones here, not all; method: immunoSEQ multiplex PCR. Of about 150,000 clones listed, about 66% are singletons. This TCR was recovered from a male donor in good health and CMV-seronegative. The chain has TRBV18 and TRBJ1-1; the D is unclear. The sequenced sample was PBMCs. The CDR3 spells CASSSGSDTEAFF. CDR3 in DNA: TGTGCCAGCTCTTCGGGGTCGGACACTGAAGCTTTCTTT.